This TCR beta chain was sequenced for a study of T cell clonotyping in hematopoietic cell transplantation. About the research overall: Recipient samples before transplant were obtained post-cytoreduction.

Study results and limitations: Pathologically expanded recipient clonotypes increased progressively from day 30 to day 180 as diversity fell. At the given depth, recipient repertoires were over 95% de novo clonotypes.

Here immunoSEQ multiplex PCR was the method, and the copy in TCRdb shows in-frame clones only, minus some. The sample lists 25,000 to 30,000 clones, around 83% occurring once. Notes on this clone: No antigen is known for it.

The CDR3 sequence is 15 residues long. With 0 bases clipped from V and 9 bases from J, the junction kept 3 bases outside the gene matches. CDR1 is SGDLS, CDR2 YYNGEE, per germline. The sample's time point: recipient sample about 28 days before transplant, after cytoreduction. Samples: about 28 days before transplant, then days 30, 100 and 180 after. Material: peripheral blood mononuclear cells, obtained before stem cell transplant. The clonotype originates from a woman aged 55-69 years with acute myeloid leukemia. Some clones in this sample may be carry-over from other donors' samples. The chain is built from TRBV9 and TRBJ2-1, with TRBD2 matching 13 bases. In DNA form, the CDR3 reads TGTGCCAGCAGCGTAGGGACTAGCGGGAGTGGTGAGCAGTTCTTC. It codes for CASSVGTSGSGEQFF.